The 8 T cell receptor beta chains below all came from one sample that was sequenced in a study of shared clonotypes between healthy human individuals. Only in-frame clones appear in the TCRdb table, and some are missing; sequencing was by immunoSEQ multiplex PCR. The sample lists 2 million to 2.5 million clones; roughly 95% were seen once. Sequencing used naive CD4+ T cells sorted from blood. The subset denotes: CD45RA+ positively selected. These receptors originate from a man younger than 35 in good health.

This chain connects TRBV5-4 to TRBJ2-1; D possibly corresponds to TRBD2 (6 bases). Germline CDR1 reads SGHNT; CDR2 reads YYREEE (reference sequence). There are 12 residues in the CDR3. V dropped 8 bases and J dropped 1 base, with 7 bases sitting between them. CDR3 sequence reads: CASGGSYNEQFF. Written as DNA, the CDR3 is TGTGCCAGTGGGGGGTCCTACAATGAGCAGTTCTTC.

The V call is TRBV4-1, the J call TRBJ2-3; no firm D call. The CDR3 runs 12 residues. Germline CDR1 reads MGHRA; CDR2 reads YSYEKL. Trimming removed 4 bases from V and 1 base from J, with 3 bases in between. CDR3 nucleotide sequence: TGCGCCAGCAGCCTCCGCACAGATACGCAGTATTTT. It is translated as CASSLRTDTQYF.

V is TRBV7-2 and J is TRBJ2-5; D gene uncertain. Between the trimmed V and J ends, which lost 5 bases and 1 base, there was a span of 8 bases. CDR3 length: 13 residues. Germline CDR1 and CDR2: SGHTA and FQGNSA. The CDR3 here is CASSPTFQETQYF. For the CDR3, the DNA is TGTGCCAGCAGCCCCACGTTCCAAGAGACCCAGTACTTC.

The genes are TRBV6-5 and TRBJ2-7, with D perhaps TRBD1 (6 bases). Deletions cut 6 bases from V and 3 bases from J, with 12 bases between. The CDR3 has 13 residues. Germline CDR1 MNHEY, CDR2 SVGAGI. CDR3 bases: TGTGCCAGCAGGACGCTCAGGGGCTACGAGCAGTACTTC. Amino acids: CASRTLRGYEQYF.

The chain carries TRBV4-1 and TRBJ1-2; unclear D gene. This CDR3 region has 14 residues. Germline V gene data show CDR1 as MGHRA and CDR2 as YSYEKL. With 7 bases removed from V and 2 bases from J, the gap between germline ends came to 14 bases. CDR3 loop: CASNSPTRNYGYTF. The CDR3 DNA sequence: TGCGCCAGCAATTCCCCCACACGAAACTATGGCTACACCTTC.

The V and J genes are TRBV11-2 and TRBJ1-3; D is unresolved. The CDR3 totals 14 residues. V was clipped by 11 bases and J by 4 bases, with 18 bases between them. Germline assignment: CDR1 SGHAT and CDR2 FQNNGV. The CDR3 sequence is CASRSGPSGNTIYF. DNA for the CDR3: TGTGCCTCGCGGTCCGGCCCCTCGGGAAACACCATATATTTT.

This clone was observed a single time. The sample contains more than one DNA sequence encoding this CDR3. This sequence joins TRBV5-1 and TRBJ1-4; tentatively, D is TRBD1 (6 bases). The V end lost 4 bases, the J end lost 2 bases, and 9 bases lay between the germline ends. The CDR3 extends over 14 amino acids. Germline V CDR1 and CDR2: SGHRS, YFSETQ. CDR3 region: CASSPGGTNEKLFF. DNA of the CDR3: TGCGCCAGCAGCCCTGGGGGCACTAATGAAAAACTGTTTTTT.

This chain uses TRBV4-3 with TRBJ2-2; TRBD2 might be the D (6 bases). The CDR3 has 13 residues. The germline V gene encodes CDR1 LGHNA and CDR2 YSLEER. Trimming removed 0 bases from V and 7 bases from J, with 6 bases in between. CDR3 sequence (DNA): TGCGCCAGCAGCCAAGAGGGGGGCGGGGAGCTGTTTTTT. It codes for CASSQEGGGELFF.